The clone carrying this T cell receptor (beta chain) was counted between two and nine times. Its antigen is unknown. Arm-PCR with iRepertoire HTBI primers amplified the CDR3 regions for these TCR beta libraries. TCRdb redid the calling of the multiplex PCR reads with MiXCR, one entry per CDR3 protein. The sample shows roughly 500,000 distinct CDR3 sequences, approximately 12% of them seen only once. The V gene's germline CDR1 is KGHSH and CDR2 LQKENI. The CDR3 length is 16 residues. Trimming removed 3 bases at V and 0 bases at J, with 11 bases between. This record belongs to a study of regulatory T cells in long-lasting Graves disease. Study context: Graves' patients, newly diagnosed, had taken antithyroid drugs under 3 months.

Described time point: newly diagnosed GD, antithyroid drugs for less than 3 months. After RNA was extracted from PBMCs, the TCR library was made from it. General study results and limits: Gene preferences differed: TRBV28, TRBJ1-2, TRBJ2-5 in persistent cases.

These same records also appear under a second study, on T cells in Graves' hyperthyroidism and ophthalmopathy. This second study says: The model foresaw ophthalmopathy a median roughly 6 months prior to onset.

Sequenced here: peripheral blood mononuclear cells (PBMCs), sampled at new diagnosis, from a patient treated with antithyroid drugs. This TCR derives from a woman aged 25 to 39 with Graves disease. The V call is TRBV18, the J call TRBJ2-2; D is unclear. The chain's CDR3 is CASSPQRVSNTGELFF. The DNA for the CDR3 is TGTGCCAGCTCACCTCAACGGGTTTCGAACACCGGGGAGCTGTTTTTT.